This T cell receptor beta chain emerged from a study of blood T cells in healthy people across ages. The second PCR ran about 6 to 11 cycles with a sample-barcoded 5' primer and J-beta primers. TCRdb processed the 5' RACE reads anew with MiXCR; each CDR3 protein has one entry. This sample yields about 2 million distinct CDR3 sequences, of which approximately 50% are seen a single time; approximately 2.1% belongs to the top ten. Drawing of peripheral blood yielded about 10 milliliters from each donor. This clonotype has only one observation. Compared with germline, one end of the junction differs, possibly owing to a read error. The clonotype originates from a woman aged 40-49 years in good health. Sample: blood.

CDR3 sequence (DNA): TGTGCCAGCAGAATAGGGACAGATATGCAGTATTTT. Its translation is CASRIGTDMQYF. V is TRBV12-3 or TRBV12-4 and J is TRBJ2-3, with 7 bases lining up with TRBD1. The CDR3 spans 12 residues.